A selection of T cell receptor beta chains follows, all from one sample in a study of T cell responses to AZD1222 COVID-19 vaccine. The protocol was immunoSEQ multiplex PCR, while the TCRdb copy is restricted to in-frame clones and leaves out a portion. The sample shows around 150,000 clones, 94% of them seen only once. Sample: peripheral blood, taken on day 0 of AZD1222 vaccination. Receptor source: an adult in good health. CDR3s include the opening cysteine and the closing phenylalanine or tryptophan. Fields, in order: D gene, clone size, J gene, V gene, CDR3 DNA, CDR3 protein. A D gene is named only where the DNA matches it firmly. Size is stated for part of the rows, as once, few or many counts, or as a class when the clone is expanded.

>-|-|TRBJ1-4|TRBV7-9
TGTGCCAGCAGCTTAGGGGCGGGGGGAGCCAGGCGGGAGGAAAAACTGTTTTTT
CASSLGAGGARREEKLFF
>TRBD1|-|TRBJ2-5|TRBV11-3
TGTGCCAGCAGCTCGACAGGGGTAGGGTTGCAAGAGACCCAGTACTTC
CASSSTGVGLQETQYF
>-|-|TRBJ2-4|TRBV3-1/TRBV3-2
TGTGCCAGCAGCCCGACTCTCGCGGGATGGGATAACATTCAGTACTTC
CASSPTLAGWDNIQYF
>-|-|TRBJ1-2|TRBV4-1
TGCGCCAGCAGCCAAGAGCCCTCAGACCAGGGTAAGATTTTGTTTTCTAACTATGGCTACACCTTC
CASSQEPSDQGKILFSNYGYTF
>-|-|TRBJ1-2|TRBV6-1
TGTGCCAGCAGTGAAGCTAACTATGGCTACACCTTC
CASSEANYGYTF
>-|-|TRBJ1-2|TRBV19
TGTGCCAGTATGGTCGGATATGGCTACACCTTC
CASMVGYGYTF
>-|-|TRBJ2-2|TRBV5-1
TGCGCCAGCAGCTTGGGGCATAACACCGGGGAGCTGTTTTTT
CASSLGHNTGELFF
>TRBD1|-|TRBJ1-4|TRBV28
TGTGCCAGCAGTTCGAAAGACAGGGACGGCAATGAAAAACTGTTTTTT
CASSSKDRDGNEKLFF
>-|-|TRBJ1-3|TRBV7-8
TGTGCCAGCAGTCCCAGGGTCTCTGGAAACACCATATATTTT
CASSPRVSGNTIYF
>-|-|TRBJ2-1|TRBV27
TGTGCCAGCAGTGAGCCCTGGGGGGAGTACAATGAGCAGTTCTTC
CASSEPWGEYNEQFF
>TRBD2|-|TRBJ2-1|TRBV19
TGTGCCAGTAGTATAGCGCCCGGGACTAGCAGTTTGAATGAGCAGTTCTTC
CASSIAPGTSSLNEQFF
>TRBD2|-|TRBJ2-1|TRBV5-6
TGTGCCAGCAGCAACCCCGGGACTACACATAATGAGCAGTTCTTC
CASSNPGTTHNEQFF
>-|-|TRBJ1-1|TRBV21-1
TGTGCCAGCAGCAAAGTTCAAGTTCGCCGGGGTCACTTACCAAAGAACACTGAAGCTTTCTTT
CASSKVQVRRGHLPKNTEAFF
>TRBD1|-|TRBJ1-1|TRBV7-9
TGTGCCAGCAGCTTGCCGGGACAGGGGACTGAAGCTTTCTTT
CASSLPGQGTEAFF
>TRBD2|few|TRBJ2-1|TRBV12-3/TRBV12-4
TGTGCCAGCAGTTCCGGGACTAGCAATCCGTTCTTC
CASSSGTSNPFF
>-|-|TRBJ1-5|TRBV7-9
TGTGCCAGCAGCTCACTGACAGCTCAGAATCAGCCCCAGCATTTT
CASSSLTAQNQPQHF
>TRBD2|few|TRBJ2-1|TRBV5-1
TGCGCCAGCAAGACTAGCGGGAGGCGGGTTGATGAGCAGTTCTTC
CASKTSGRRVDEQFF
>-|-|TRBJ2-2|TRBV7-9
TGTGCCAGCAGCTCTCAGGGTCCGAACACCGGGGAGCTGTTTTTT
CASSSQGPNTGELFF
>-|-|TRBJ1-1|TRBV2
TGTGCCAGCAGCGCTTATAATGAAGCTTTCTTT
CASSAYNEAFF
>TRBD2|-|TRBJ2-6|TRBV4-2
TGTGCCAGCAGCCCGGGGGGGACTGGGGCCAACGTCCTGACTTTC
CASSPGGTGANVLTF
>-|-|TRBJ1-5|TRBV28
TGTGCCAGCAGCCCCGGCGCCCCTCGGCCCCAGCATTTT
CASSPGAPRPQHF
>-|-|TRBJ1-3|TRBV5-1
TGCGCCAGCAGCTTTTCAGGGTACAGAAACACCATATATTTT
CASSFSGYRNTIYF
>-|-|TRBJ1-6|TRBV20-1
TGCAGTGCTAGTTGGCGGAATTTGGATAATTCACCCCTCCACTTT
CSASWRNLDNSPLHF
>TRBD2|-|TRBJ2-1|TRBV19
TGTGCCAGTAGTATTAGCGGGGGGGCAGGTGAGCAGTTCTTC
CASSISGGAGEQFF
>-|once|TRBJ1-1|TRBV12-3/TRBV12-4
TGTGCCAGCAGAGAGGGCTGGACTGAAGCTTTCTTT
CASREGWTEAFF
>-|-|TRBJ1-2|TRBV28
TGTGCCAGCAGTTTATATGAGGCAAATGGCTACACCTTC
CASSLYEANGYTF
>-|-|TRBJ1-2|TRBV5-1
TGCGCCAGCAGCTTGGGAGGGCCGCATGGCTACACCTTC
CASSLGGPHGYTF
>-|-|TRBJ2-5|TRBV5-6
TGTGCCAGCAGCCTGGTGGGGGAAAAACAAGAGACCCAGTACTTC
CASSLVGEKQETQYF
>TRBD1|-|TRBJ1-2|TRBV5-1
TGCGCCAGCAGCTTTGACGGGACAGCTCCCTATGGCTACACCTTC
CASSFDGTAPYGYTF
>-|-|TRBJ1-2|TRBV7-2
TGTGCCAGCAGCGCTCGTCTTGATGCGGGCTACACCTTC
CASSARLDAGYTF
>-|-|TRBJ2-1|TRBV4-1
TGCGCCAGCAGCCAACAGCTCGGGGGTCTGGCCTACAATGAGCAGTTCTTC
CASSQQLGGLAYNEQFF
>-|-|TRBJ2-1|TRBV19
-
CASTSGLAGGSYNEQFF
>TRBD1|few|TRBJ1-2|TRBV7-2
TGTGCCAGCAGCCCGGGACAGACCTATGGCTACACCTTC
CASSPGQTYGYTF
>-|-|TRBJ2-2|TRBV5-1
TGCGCCAGCAGCTTGGGGCCCGCGGGCACCAACACCGGGGAGCTGTTTTTT
CASSLGPAGTNTGELFF
>-|-|TRBJ2-5|TRBV12-5
TGTGCTAGTGGTTTGGTACGGGAGACCCAGTACTTC
CASGLVRETQYF
>-|-|TRBJ1-1|TRBV5-4
TGTGCCAGCGGTGACGCTGAAGCTTTCTTT
CASGDAEAFF
>-|-|TRBJ1-3|TRBV5-4
TGTGCCAGCAGCATCGACACCTCTGGAAACACCATATATTTT
CASSIDTSGNTIYF
>TRBD1|-|TRBJ2-1|TRBV6-5
TGTGCCAGCAAATCAGGACAGGGTCCTCCTGAGCAGTTCTTC
CASKSGQGPPEQFF
>-|once|TRBJ1-1|TRBV6-5
TGTGCCAGCGCGCAGTCCAACACTGAAGCTTTCTTT
CASAQSNTEAFF
>-|-|TRBJ1-1|TRBV5-1
TGCGCCAGCAGCTTCCGAAGCAGGCGGAACACTGAAGCTTTCTTT
CASSFRSRRNTEAFF